This TCR beta chain was sequenced in a study of human T cells and chemical hapten exposure (dated by TCRdb to about 2021). Concerning the study at large: For sensitization, 2% DPC in acetone was applied to a roughly 2 cm by roughly 2 cm area of upper inner arm skin. Patients additionally received weekly therapeutic DPC doses to the scalp throughout the approximately 25-week study period. Patch testing on the upper back used Finn chambers containing 0.01% DPC, with scoring done after 6 days according to International Contact Dermatitis Research Group standards. The patient cohort, mostly female, included alopecia areata with under or over 50% scalp involvement, alopecia totalis and alopecia universalis. Libraries were combined into a pool for sequencing, and differences in TCR yield between samples came mainly from small differences in library volumes within the pool. This study followed changes in the peripheral blood TCR repertoire in vivo during primary and secondary sensitization of alopecia patients to the hapten diphenylcyclopropenone (DPC). Patient blood was sampled pre-sensitization (week 0) and at 2, 6 and about 24 weeks after DPC sensitization. Twenty-nine alopecia patients provided blood for TCR sequencing at one to four time points (pre-sensitization, 2, 6 and 24 weeks).

There are 14 amino acids in the CDR3, from cysteine to phenylalanine inclusive. The kept DNA is CDR3 alone, 42 bases in frame from the first base. Germline trimming amounts to 3 bases on V and 3 bases on J, with 3 as the count of junction bases outside the gene matches. According to the germline V gene (reference sequence), CDR1 reads MNHEY and CDR2 reads SMNVEV. Per the publication, the time point label means: pre-sensitization, week 0. The sample's treatment or condition label is to be understood as: therapeutic diphenylcyclopropenone sensitization with weekly scalp DPC. At every patch-test visit, the blood draw took place before the patch test was put on. To be eligible, patients had to be aged 18 to 70, diagnosed with alopecia and judged suitable for DPC therapy, while pregnant patients were excluded. Total RNA was extracted from unfractionated whole blood collected in Tempus Blood RNA tubes.

This clonotype was detected ten times or more. What antigen it recognizes has not been identified. No quality values exist for individual bases; no much larger clone is one base distant. Library preparation used RACE. The sample was run on a NextSeq 500. During library preparation, unique molecular identifiers were attached to individual cDNA molecules so that TCRs could be counted quantitatively and reproducibly. Both TCR alpha and TCR beta chains were sequenced from each blood RNA sample. Processing in the source paper ran as follows. The median number of TCRs per sample was 95,638, ranging from 23,224 to 690,600. V, J and CDR3 annotation of the TCR reads was performed with the Decombinator software suite. To make PS versus PT1 abundance plots, every sample was subsampled to the same number of TCRs (28,000). Expanded TCRs were defined as absent before sensitization and observed at least eight times at the 2-week time point. TCRdb handled the public reads itself, with Q25 trimming in fastp and clone calling in MiXCR, and kept productive beta chains. Duplicate CDR3 protein sequences are folded into a single record with the most common DNA and genes. These V and J calls are TCRdb output, not the study's own analysis. In all, the sample holds around 120,000 distinct CDR3 sequences, and roughly 12% of those were seen once. The top ten clones comprise around 2.8% of the sample.

Results and caveats for the whole study, not just this receptor: The number of PT1 expanded TCRs positively correlated with patch test score, significant at thresholds 8, 16 and 32 but not 4. Expanded TCRs formed significantly more large CDR3 similarity clusters than pre-sensitization or healthy control sets, consistent with antigen-driven responses. After repeated subsampling, the strength of the expansion versus patch-test correlation and the threshold at which it became significant changed. Because every patient had alopecia, a presumed autoimmune disease, the patients' immune response might differ from that of healthy individuals. The number of TCRs above 1 in 1000 frequency did not change with DPC sensitization; there was no evidence of global repertoire structure alterations.

The source was whole blood, collected in connection with sensitization to the hapten diphenylcyclopropenone (DPC). The sequence was obtained from a woman younger than 30 with alopecia areata. Some clones in this sample may be carry-over from other donors' samples. The sequence links TRBV27 to TRBJ2-3; 7 junctional bases match TRBD2. The DNA sequence is as follows: TGTGCCAGCAGTTTCGGACTAGATACAGATACGCAGTATTTT. Translation gives CASSFGLDTDTQYF.